This entry is about one T cell receptor beta chain. The sample originates from a study of a mutant IDH1 vaccine in newly diagnosed glioma. Looking at the study overall: The treated population exhibited a male proportion of around 62%, a female proportion of about 38%, and a mean age of about 40 years.

Measured with immunoSEQ multiplex PCR; TCRdb has only the in-frame clones, and not every one. The data show some 67,000 clones, about 83% seen once. The time point denotes: baseline, week 1 (first vaccination visit). This sample's treatment: pre-vaccination baseline after standard-of-care therapy. Per the germline V gene, CDR1 is SQVTM and CDR2 is ANQGSEA. V was cut by 4 bases and J by 2 bases, with 12 bases left in between. This CDR3 comprises 13 residues. V usage is TRBV29-1 and J usage is TRBJ2-7, with TRBD1 as a possible D gene (6 bases). The clonotype was recovered from a young woman with glioma. Some clones in this sample may be carry-over from other donors' samples. This material consisted of peripheral blood mononuclear cells (PBMCs), taken from a glioma patient treated with radiotherapy, temozolomide or both. The CDR3 loop reads CSVVMTGPYEQYF. CDR3 coding DNA: TGCAGCGTTGTTATGACAGGCCCCTACGAGCAGTACTTC.